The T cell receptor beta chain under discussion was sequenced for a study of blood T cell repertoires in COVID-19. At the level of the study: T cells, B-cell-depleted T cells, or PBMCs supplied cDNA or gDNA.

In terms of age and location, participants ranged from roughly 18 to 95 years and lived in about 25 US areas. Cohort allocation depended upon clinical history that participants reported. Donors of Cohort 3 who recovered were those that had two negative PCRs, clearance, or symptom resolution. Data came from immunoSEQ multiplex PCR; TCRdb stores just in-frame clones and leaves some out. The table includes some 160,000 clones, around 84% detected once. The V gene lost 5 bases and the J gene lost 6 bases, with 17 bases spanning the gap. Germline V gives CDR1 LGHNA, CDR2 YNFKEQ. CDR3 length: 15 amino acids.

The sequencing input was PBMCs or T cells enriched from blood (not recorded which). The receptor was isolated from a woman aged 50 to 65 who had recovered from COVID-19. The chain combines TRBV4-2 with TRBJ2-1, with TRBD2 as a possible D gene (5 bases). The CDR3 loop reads CASSSRVATSNEQFF. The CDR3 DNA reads TGTGCCAGCAGCTCTCGAGTAGCGACCTCCAATGAGCAGTTCTTC.